This T cell receptor (beta chain) originates from a study of cytomegalovirus exposure and HLA in healthy donors. Study-level findings and limits: 87-base-pair reads could not separate some V segments, including TRBV6-2 and TRBV6-3.

On this clone itself: Its antigen is unidentified.

The PCR was carried out with 60 Vbeta primers and 13 Jbeta primers. Using immunoSEQ multiplex PCR, the repertoire was profiled, and TCRdb retains in-frame clones only, with some absent. Here the sample spans roughly 260,000 clones, just under 85% being singletons. The CDR3 loop spans 13 amino acids. V was clipped by 5 bases and J by 2 bases, with 9 bases between them. Germline V gene data show CDR1 as MNHEY and CDR2 as SMNVEV (reference sequence). The TCR originated in a woman aged 40 to 49 in good health and CMV-seropositive. The J gene is TRBJ1-1, the V gene TRBV27, with no clear D. The source material was PBMCs. CDR3 sequence (DNA): TGTGCCAGCAGTCTCCAGGTTAACACTGAAGCTTTCTTT. It specifies CASSLQVNTEAFF.